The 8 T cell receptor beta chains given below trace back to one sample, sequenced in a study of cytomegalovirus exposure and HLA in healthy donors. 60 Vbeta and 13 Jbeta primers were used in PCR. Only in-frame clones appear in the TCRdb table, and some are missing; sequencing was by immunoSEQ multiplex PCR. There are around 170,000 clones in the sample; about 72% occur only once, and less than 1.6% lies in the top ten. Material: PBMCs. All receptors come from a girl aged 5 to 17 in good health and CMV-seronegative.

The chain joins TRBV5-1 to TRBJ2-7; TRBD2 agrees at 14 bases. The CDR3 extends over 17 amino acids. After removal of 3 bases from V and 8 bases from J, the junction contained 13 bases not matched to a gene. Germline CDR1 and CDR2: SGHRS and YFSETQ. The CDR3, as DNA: TGCGCCAGCAGCTCGATTGCGACTAGCGGGGGGGCTACCCAGCAGTACTTC. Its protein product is CASSSIATSGGATQQYF.

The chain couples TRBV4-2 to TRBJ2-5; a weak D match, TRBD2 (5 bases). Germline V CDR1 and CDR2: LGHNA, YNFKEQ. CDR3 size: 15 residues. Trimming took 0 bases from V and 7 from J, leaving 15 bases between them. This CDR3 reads CASSQETTTLSTQYF. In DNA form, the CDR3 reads TGTGCCAGCAGCCAAGAGACTACCACACTCTCGACCCAGTACTTC.

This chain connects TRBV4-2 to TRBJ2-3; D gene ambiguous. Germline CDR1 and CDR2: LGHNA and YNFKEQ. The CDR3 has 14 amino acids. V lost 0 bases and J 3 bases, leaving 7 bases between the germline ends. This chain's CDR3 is CASSQERLTDTQYF. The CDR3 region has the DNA TGTGCCAGCAGCCAAGAGCGCCTAACAGATACGCAGTATTTT.

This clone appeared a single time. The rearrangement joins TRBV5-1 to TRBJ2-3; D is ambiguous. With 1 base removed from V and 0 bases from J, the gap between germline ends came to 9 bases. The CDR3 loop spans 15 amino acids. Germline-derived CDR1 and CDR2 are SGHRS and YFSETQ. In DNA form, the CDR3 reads TGCGCCAGCAGCTTGCATTCGCAGAGCACAGATACGCAGTATTTT. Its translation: CASSLHSQSTDTQYF.

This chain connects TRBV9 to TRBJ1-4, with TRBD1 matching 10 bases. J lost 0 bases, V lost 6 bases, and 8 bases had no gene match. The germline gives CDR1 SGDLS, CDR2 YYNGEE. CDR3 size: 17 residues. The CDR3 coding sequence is TGTGCCAGCACGCGGACAGGGGGATTTGCAACTAATGAAAAACTGTTTTTT. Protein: CASTRTGGFATNEKLFF.

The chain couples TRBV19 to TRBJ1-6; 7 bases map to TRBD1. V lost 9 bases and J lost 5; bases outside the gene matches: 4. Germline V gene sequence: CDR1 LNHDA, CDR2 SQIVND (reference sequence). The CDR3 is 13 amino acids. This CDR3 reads CASRDSNNSPLHF. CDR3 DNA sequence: TGTGCCAGCCGGGACAGCAATAATTCACCCCTCCACTTT.

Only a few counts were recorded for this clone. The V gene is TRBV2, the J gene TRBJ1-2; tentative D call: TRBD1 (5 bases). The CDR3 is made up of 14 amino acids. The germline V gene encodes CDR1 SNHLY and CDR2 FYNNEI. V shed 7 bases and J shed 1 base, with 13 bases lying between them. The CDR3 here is CASTQDTFNYGYTF. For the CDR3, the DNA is TGTGCCAGCACTCAGGACACATTTAACTATGGCTACACCTTC. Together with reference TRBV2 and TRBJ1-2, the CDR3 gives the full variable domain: EPEVTQTPSHQVTQMGQEVILRCVPISNHLYFYWYRQILGQKVEFLVSFYNNEISEKSEIFDDQFSVERPDGSNFTLKIRSTKLEDSAMYFCASTQDTFNYGYTFGSGTRLTVV.

The CDR3 bases are TGTGCCAGCAGGAAACGCGACAGGATGAACACTGAAGCTTTCTTT. This gives the protein CASRKRDRMNTEAFF. The chain has TRBV27 and TRBJ1-1, with a weak D call TRBD1 (6 bases). The CDR3 covers 15 residues. The germline gives CDR1 MNHEY, CDR2 SMNVEV (reference sequence). Trimming pared 6 bases from V and 0 bases from J, leaving 14 bases between.